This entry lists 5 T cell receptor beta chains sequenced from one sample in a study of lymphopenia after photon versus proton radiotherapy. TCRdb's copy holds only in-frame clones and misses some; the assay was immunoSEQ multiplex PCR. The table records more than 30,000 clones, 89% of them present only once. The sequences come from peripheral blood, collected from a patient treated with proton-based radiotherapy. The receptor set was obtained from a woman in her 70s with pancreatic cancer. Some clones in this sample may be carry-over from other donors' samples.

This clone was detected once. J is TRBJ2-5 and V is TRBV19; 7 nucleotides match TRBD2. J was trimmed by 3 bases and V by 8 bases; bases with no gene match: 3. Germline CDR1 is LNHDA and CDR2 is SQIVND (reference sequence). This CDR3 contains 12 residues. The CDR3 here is CASGGGKETQYF. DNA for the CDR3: TGTGCCAGTGGGGGGGGGAAAGAGACCCAGTACTTC.

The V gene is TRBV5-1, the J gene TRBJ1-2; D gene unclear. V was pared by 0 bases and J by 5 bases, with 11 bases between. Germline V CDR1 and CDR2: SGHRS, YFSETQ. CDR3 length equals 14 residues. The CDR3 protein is CASSLADSIYGYTF. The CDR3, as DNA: TGCGCCAGCAGCTTGGCGGACTCCATATATGGCTACACCTTC. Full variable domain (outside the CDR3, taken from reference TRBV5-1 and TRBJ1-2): KAGVTQTPRYLIKTRGQQVTLSCSPISGHRSVSWYQQTPGQGLQFLFEYFSETQRNKGNFPGRFSGRQFSNSRSEMNVSTLELGDSALYLCASSLADSIYGYTFGSGTRLTVV.

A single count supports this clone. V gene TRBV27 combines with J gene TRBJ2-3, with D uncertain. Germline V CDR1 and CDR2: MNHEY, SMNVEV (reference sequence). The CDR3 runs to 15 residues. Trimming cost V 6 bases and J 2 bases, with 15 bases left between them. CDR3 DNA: TGTGCCAGCAGGAAAGGAGAAAGGGACACAGATACGCAGTATTTT. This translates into CASRKGERDTDTQYF.

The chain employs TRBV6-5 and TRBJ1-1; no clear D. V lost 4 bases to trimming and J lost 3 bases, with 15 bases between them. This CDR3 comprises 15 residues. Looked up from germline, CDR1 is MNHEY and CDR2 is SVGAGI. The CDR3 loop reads CASSFFLSADTEAFF. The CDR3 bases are TGTGCCAGCAGTTTTTTTTTGTCGGCGGACACTGAAGCTTTCTTT.

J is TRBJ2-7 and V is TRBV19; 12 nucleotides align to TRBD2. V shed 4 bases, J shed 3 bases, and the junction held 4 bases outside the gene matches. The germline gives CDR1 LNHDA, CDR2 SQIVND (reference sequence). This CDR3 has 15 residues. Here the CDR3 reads CASSTPTSGSYEQYF. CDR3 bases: TGTGCCAGTAGTACCCCGACTAGCGGGAGCTACGAGCAGTACTTC.